The present entry profiles one T cell receptor beta chain with its context. The sample comes from a study of blood T cell repertoires in COVID-19. Study-level information: Material from acute and convalescent COVID-19 was sourced from the United States, Italy and Spain. T cells, B-cell-depleted T cells, or PBMCs provided the cDNA or gDNA that served as material.

The study assigned cohorts using participant-reported clinical history. V lost 5 bases to trimming and J lost 7 bases; unmatched junction nucleotides: 8. CDR1 is SGHTA, CDR2 FQGNSA, per germline. This CDR3 region has 16 residues. The method was immunoSEQ multiplex PCR; TCRdb's version includes in-frame clones alone and lacks a portion of them. This sample carries some 330,000 clones, around 90% of them seen once, and the ten largest clones take 18%. The chain carries TRBV7-2 and TRBJ2-1, with 13 bases that match TRBD2. Sequencing input: PBMCs or T cells enriched from blood (not recorded which). The clonotype comes from a woman in her twenties or thirties who had recovered from COVID-19. The CDR3 loop reads CASSPTTSGGLNEQFF. CDR3 sequence (DNA): TGTGCCAGCAGCCCAACGACTAGCGGGGGGCTAAATGAGCAGTTCTTC. Based on the CDR3 plus reference TRBV7-2 and TRBJ2-1, the full variable domain is GAGVSQSPSNKVTEKGKDVELRCDPISGHTALYWYRQSLGQGLEFLIYFQGNSAPDKSGLPSDRFSAERTGGSVSTLTIQRTQQEDSAVYLCASSPTTSGGLNEQFFGPGTRLTVL.